This T cell receptor (beta chain) emerged from a study of shared clonotypes between healthy human individuals. This CDR3 comprises 15 residues. V was clipped by 7 bases and J by 2 bases, with 16 bases between them. The V gene's germline CDR1 is SNHLY and CDR2 FYNNEI. This table comes from immunoSEQ multiplex PCR, and its TCRdb copy is limited to in-frame clones, with some not included. This repertoire shows about 1.1 million clones, 70% to 85% found once; its top ten account for approximately 0.9%. This clone was recorded once. The sequence derives from a man aged 18 to 35 in good health. Some clones in this sample may be carry-over from other donors' samples. This chain joins TRBV2 and TRBJ2-3; D gene ambiguous. The sequenced sample consisted of memory CD4+ T cells from PBMCs. Subset: CD45RA-negative fraction. The CDR3, as DNA: TGTGCCAGCAAAGGTAGTCGGGCCTCCACAGATACGCAGTATTTT. This translates into CASKGSRASTDTQYF.